Here is one TCR beta chain with its context. Trimming stripped 6 bases from V and 0 bases from J, with 11 bases between. Germline V gene lookup returns CDR1 MNHNY and CDR2 SVGAGI (reference sequence). This CDR3 contains 15 residues. The method was immunoSEQ multiplex PCR; TCRdb's version includes in-frame clones alone and lacks a portion of them. Among about 23,000 clones, 84% were seen once, and the ten largest hold under 2%. This sample was taken from a study of PD-1 blockade in classical Hodgkin lymphoma. Relapse was seen in all patients after autologous stem cell transplantation, and brentuximab vedotin exposure was variable. Isolation of CD4+ T cells from thawed PBMCs was performed by magnetic negative selection.

The sample here was CD4+ T cells from blood, taken at baseline. This TCR derives from a human donor with classical Hodgkin lymphoma. V gene TRBV6-6 combines with J gene TRBJ1-4; D uncertain. The CDR3 bases are TGTGCCAGCAGGAAACAGACCGCAACTAATGAAAAACTGTTTTTT. Its translation: CASRKQTATNEKLFF.